This T cell receptor beta chain comes out of a study of neurological immune-mediated disorders. It was by 5'RACE with 10-nucleotide random UMIs that the cDNA was made. TCRdb re-analysed the 5' RACE reads in MiXCR, keeping a single row per CDR3 protein. Here the sample spans about 60,000 distinct CDR3 sequences, roughly 4.4% being singletons. This CDR3 comprises 14 residues. Per the germline V gene, CDR1 is SGHTA and CDR2 is FQGNSA. Concerning this clonotype: The antigen is not known. A junction end diverges from the germline sequence, so it may reflect a read error.

Overall study results and limits: None of the CDR3 amino acid sequences found in expanded clones was shared across subjects. This suggests that the TCR-beta repertoires were private in all groups. Whereas HTLV-1-associated myelopathy showed the most TCR clonal expansion, multiple sclerosis showed the least, with levels below those of healthy controls.

This sequence was found in a man aged 50 to 59 with multiple sclerosis. The sample was PBMCs. The chain links TRBV7-2 to TRBJ1-5; 7 nucleotides match TRBD1. The CDR3 loop is CASNTGESNQPQNF. The CDR3 DNA sequence: TGTGCCAGCAATACAGGGGAAAGCAATCAGCCCCAGAATTTT.